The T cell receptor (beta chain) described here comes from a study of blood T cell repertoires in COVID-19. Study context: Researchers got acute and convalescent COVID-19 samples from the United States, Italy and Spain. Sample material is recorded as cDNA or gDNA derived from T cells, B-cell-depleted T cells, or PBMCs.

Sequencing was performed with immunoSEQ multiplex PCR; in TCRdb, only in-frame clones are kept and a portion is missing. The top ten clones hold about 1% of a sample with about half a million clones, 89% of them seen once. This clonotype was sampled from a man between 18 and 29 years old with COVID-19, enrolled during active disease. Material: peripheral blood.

CDR3 nucleotide sequence: TGTGCCAGCAGCCAAGATCCTGGGACTAGAGTCCAAGAGACCCAGTACTTC. It translates to CASSQDPGTRVQETQYF. The chain is built from TRBV3-1 (or the pseudogene TRBV3-2) and TRBJ2-5; 8 bases line up with TRBD2. The V gene's germline CDR1 is LGHDT and CDR2 YNNKEL (reference sequence). V shed 0 bases, J shed 1 base, and the junction held 7 bases outside the gene matches. The CDR3 runs 17 residues.